This paragraph reports one T cell receptor beta chain. Its antigen is unidentified. These data are taken from a study of cytomegalovirus exposure and HLA in healthy donors. Study at large: For the approximately 400 genotyped donors, approximately 83% fell within the Caucasian-associated ancestry cluster.

With 60 Vbeta and 13 Jbeta primers, the PCR was carried out. Assay: immunoSEQ multiplex PCR; the TCRdb copy retains only in-frame clones and omits some. This sample yields 52,000 or so clones, of which around 82% are seen a single time; about 1.5% belongs to the top ten. This CDR3 is built from 16 residues. Germline V CDR1 and CDR2: MNHEY, SVGAGI. V lost 0 bases to trimming and J lost 3 bases; unmatched junction nucleotides: 4. General study points: In a later analysis, CMV-associated beta chains were mostly HLA-associated, it appeared. Specific recognition of CMV antigens was confirmed in vitro for a few chains (all CMV-associated).

The clonotype originates from a female donor in good health and CMV-seronegative. The rearrangement joins TRBV6-5 to TRBJ2-3, with 9 bases fitting TRBD2. The sequenced sample consisted of PBMCs. The CDR3 sequence is CASSYSSGGRTDTQYF. Written as DNA, the CDR3 is TGTGCCAGCAGTTACTCGAGCGGGGGGCGAACAGATACGCAGTATTTT.